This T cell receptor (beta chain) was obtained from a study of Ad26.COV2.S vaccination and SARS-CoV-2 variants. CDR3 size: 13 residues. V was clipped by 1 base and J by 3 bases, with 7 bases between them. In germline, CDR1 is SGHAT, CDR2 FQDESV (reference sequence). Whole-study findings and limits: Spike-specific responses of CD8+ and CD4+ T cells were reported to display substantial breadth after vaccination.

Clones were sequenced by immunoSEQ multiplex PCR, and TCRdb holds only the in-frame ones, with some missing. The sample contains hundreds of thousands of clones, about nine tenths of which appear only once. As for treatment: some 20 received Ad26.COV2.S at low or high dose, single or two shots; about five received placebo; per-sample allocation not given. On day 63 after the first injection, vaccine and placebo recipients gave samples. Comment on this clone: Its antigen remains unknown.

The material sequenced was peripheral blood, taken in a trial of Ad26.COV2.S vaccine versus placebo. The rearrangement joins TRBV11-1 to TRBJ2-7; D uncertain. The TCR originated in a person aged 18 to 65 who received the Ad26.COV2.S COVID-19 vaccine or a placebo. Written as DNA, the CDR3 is TGTGCCAGCAGCTTAGTTTACAGCTACGAGCAGTACTTC. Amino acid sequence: CASSLVYSYEQYF.